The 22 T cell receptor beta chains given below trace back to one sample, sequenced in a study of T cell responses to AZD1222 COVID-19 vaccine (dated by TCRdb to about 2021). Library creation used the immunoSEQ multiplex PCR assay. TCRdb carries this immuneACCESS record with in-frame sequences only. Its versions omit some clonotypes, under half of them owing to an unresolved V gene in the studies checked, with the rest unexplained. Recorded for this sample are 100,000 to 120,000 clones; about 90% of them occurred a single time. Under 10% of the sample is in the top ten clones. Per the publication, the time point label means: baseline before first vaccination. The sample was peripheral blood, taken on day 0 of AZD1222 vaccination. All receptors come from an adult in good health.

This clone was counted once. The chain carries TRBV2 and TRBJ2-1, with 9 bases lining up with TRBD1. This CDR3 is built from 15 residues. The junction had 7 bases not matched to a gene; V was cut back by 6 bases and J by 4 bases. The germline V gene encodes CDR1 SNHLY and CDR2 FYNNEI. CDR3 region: CASSAGQGNYNEQFF. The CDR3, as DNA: TGTGCCAGCAGCGCGGGACAGGGTAATTACAATGAGCAGTTCTTC.

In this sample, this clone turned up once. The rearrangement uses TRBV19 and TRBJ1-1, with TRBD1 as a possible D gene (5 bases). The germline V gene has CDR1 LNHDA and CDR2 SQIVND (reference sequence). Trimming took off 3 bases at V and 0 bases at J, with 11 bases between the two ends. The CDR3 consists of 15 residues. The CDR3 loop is CASSIAGPLNTEAFF. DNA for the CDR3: TGTGCCAGTAGTATCGCGGGACCCCTGAACACTGAAGCTTTCTTT.

CDR3 residues: CASTSTPPGTEAFF. DNA for the CDR3: TGTGCCAGCACCTCGACCCCCCCCGGGACTGAAGCTTTCTTT. The chain is built from TRBV28 and TRBJ1-1, with D unclear. The CDR3 has 14 amino acids. Germline V gene sequence: CDR1 MDHEN, CDR2 SYDVKM. V was clipped by 7 bases and J by 5 bases, with 17 bases between them.

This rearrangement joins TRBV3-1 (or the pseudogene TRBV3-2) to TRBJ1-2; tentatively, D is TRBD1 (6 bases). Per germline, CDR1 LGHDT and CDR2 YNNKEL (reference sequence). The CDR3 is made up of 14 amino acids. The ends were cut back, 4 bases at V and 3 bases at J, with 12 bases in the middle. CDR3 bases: TGTGCCAGCAGCCTACAGGGAAACGACTATGGCTACACCTTC. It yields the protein CASSLQGNDYGYTF.

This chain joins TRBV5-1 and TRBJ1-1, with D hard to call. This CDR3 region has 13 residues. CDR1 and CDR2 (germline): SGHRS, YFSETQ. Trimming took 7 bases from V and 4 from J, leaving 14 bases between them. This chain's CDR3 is CASSIPMGTEAFF. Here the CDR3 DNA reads TGCGCCAGCTCGATCCCCATGGGCACTGAAGCTTTCTTT.

The CDR3 region has the DNA TGCAGTGCTAGTCCCACAACTAGCGGGGGGACCACAGATACGCAGTATTTT. It specifies CSASPTTSGGTTDTQYF. This sequence joins TRBV20-1 and TRBJ2-3; 12 nucleotides match TRBD2. The CDR3 consists of 17 residues. Trimming cost V 3 bases and J 2 bases; bases outside gene matches: 9. Germline lookup yields CDR1 DFQATT and CDR2 SNEGSKA (reference sequence).

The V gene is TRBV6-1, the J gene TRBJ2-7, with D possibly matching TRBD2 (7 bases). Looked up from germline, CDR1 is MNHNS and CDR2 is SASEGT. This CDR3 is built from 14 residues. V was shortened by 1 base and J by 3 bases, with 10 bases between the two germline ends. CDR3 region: CASSEGGGRYEQYF. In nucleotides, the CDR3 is TGTGCCAGCAGTGAAGGCGGGGGCCGCTACGAGCAGTACTTC.

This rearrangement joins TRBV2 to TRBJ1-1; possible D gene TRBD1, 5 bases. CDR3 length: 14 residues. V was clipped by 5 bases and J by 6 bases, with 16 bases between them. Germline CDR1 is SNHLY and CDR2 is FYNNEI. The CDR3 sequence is CASSLSAGDPEAFF. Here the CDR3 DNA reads TGTGCCAGCAGTCTCTCGGCGGGGGACCCTGAAGCTTTCTTT.

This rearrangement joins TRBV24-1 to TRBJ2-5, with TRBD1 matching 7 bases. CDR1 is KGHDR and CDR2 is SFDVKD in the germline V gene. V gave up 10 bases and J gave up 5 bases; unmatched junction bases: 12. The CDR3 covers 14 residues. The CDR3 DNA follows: TGTGCCACTGCCGAGGGGACAGTCAGTGAGACCCAGTACTTC. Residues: CATAEGTVSETQYF.

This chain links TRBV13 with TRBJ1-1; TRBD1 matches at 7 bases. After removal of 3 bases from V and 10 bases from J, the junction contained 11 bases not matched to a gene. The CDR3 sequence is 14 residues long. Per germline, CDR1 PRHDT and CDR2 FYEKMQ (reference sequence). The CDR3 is CASSFGAGSGGAFF. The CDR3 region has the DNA TGTGCCAGCAGCTTTGGAGCAGGGTCAGGGGGAGCTTTCTTT.

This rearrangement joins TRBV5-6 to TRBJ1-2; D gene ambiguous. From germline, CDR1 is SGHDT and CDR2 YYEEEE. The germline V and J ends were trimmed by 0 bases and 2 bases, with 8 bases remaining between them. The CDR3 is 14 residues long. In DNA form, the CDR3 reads TGTGCCAGCAGCTTGGCCCAGTTGAACTATGGCTACACCTTC. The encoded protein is CASSLAQLNYGYTF. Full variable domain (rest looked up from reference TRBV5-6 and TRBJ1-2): DAGVTQSPTHLIKTRGQQVTLRCSPKSGHDTVSWYQQALGQGPQFIFQYYEEEERQRGNFPDRFSGHQFPNYSSELNVNALLLGDSALYLCASSLAQLNYGYTFGSGTRLTVV.

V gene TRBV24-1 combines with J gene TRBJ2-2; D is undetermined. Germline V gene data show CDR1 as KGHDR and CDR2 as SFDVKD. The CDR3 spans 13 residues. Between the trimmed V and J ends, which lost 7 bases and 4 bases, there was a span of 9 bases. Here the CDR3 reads CATSPHGTGELFF. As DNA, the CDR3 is TGTGCCACCAGCCCTCACGGCACCGGGGAGCTGTTTTTT.

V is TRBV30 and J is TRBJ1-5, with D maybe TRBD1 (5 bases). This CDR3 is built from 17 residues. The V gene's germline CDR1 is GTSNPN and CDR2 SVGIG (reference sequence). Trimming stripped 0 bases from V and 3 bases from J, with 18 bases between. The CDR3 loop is CAWSVRYQGDPNQPQHF. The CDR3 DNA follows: TGTGCCTGGAGTGTAAGGTATCAGGGCGACCCCAATCAGCCCCAGCATTTT.

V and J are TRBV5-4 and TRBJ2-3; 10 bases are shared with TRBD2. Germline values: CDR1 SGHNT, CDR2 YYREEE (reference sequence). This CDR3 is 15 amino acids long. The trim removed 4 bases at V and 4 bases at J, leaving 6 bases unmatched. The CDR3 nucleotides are TGTGCCAGCAGCCGGGATGGACTAGCGGCAGATACGCAGTATTTT. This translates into CASSRDGLAADTQYF.

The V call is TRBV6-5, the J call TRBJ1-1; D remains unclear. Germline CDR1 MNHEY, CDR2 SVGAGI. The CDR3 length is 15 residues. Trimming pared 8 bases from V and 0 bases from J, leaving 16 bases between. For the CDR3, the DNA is TGTGCCAGCCTTCGGCTCCGGGATATGAACACTGAAGCTTTCTTT. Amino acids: CASLRLRDMNTEAFF.

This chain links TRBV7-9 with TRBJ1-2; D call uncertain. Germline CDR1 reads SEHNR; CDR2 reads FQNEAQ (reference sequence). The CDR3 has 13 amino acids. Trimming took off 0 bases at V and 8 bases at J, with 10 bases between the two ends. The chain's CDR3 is CASSLARAVGYTF. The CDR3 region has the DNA TGTGCCAGCAGCTTAGCTAGAGCGGTCGGCTACACCTTC.

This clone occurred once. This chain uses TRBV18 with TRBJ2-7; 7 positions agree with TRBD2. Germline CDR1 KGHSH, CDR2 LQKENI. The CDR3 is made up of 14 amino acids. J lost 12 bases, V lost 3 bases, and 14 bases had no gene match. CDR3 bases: TGTGCCAGCTCACCTAAACCTACTAGCGACCGAGTGTACTTC. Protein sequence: CASSPKPTSDRVYF.

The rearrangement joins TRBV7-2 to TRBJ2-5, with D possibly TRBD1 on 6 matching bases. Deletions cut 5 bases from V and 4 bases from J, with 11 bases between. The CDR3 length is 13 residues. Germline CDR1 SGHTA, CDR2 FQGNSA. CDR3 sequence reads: CASSPQTGETQYF. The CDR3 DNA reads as TGTGCCAGCAGCCCCCAGACAGGAGAGACCCAGTACTTC.

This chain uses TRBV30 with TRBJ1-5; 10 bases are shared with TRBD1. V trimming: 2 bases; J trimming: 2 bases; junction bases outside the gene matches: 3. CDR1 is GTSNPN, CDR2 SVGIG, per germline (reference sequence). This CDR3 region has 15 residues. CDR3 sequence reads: CAWSSGTGGNQPQHF. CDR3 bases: TGTGCCTGGAGTTCCGGGACAGGGGGCAATCAGCCCCAGCATTTT.

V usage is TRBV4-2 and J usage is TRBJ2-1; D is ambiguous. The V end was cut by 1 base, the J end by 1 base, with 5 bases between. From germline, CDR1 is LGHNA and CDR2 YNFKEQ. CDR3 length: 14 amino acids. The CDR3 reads CASSQAESYNEQFF. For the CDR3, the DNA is TGTGCCAGCAGCCAAGCCGAATCCTACAATGAGCAGTTCTTC.

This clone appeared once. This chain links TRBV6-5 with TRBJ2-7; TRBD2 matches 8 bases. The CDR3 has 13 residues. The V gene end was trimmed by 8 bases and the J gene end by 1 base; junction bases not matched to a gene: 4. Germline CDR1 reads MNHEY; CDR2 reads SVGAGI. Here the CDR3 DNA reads TGTGCCAGCGAGGCGGGGGGATCCTACGAGCAGTACTTC. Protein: CASEAGGSYEQYF.

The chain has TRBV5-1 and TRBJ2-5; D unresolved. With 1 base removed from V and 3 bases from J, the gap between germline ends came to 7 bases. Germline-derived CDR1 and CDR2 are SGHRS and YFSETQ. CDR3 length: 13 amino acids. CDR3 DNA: TGCGCCAGCAGCTTGACGCTAAAAGAGACCCAGTACTTC. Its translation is CASSLTLKETQYF. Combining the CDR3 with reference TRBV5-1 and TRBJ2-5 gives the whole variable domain KAGVTQTPRYLIKTRGQQVTLSCSPISGHRSVSWYQQTPGQGLQFLFEYFSETQRNKGNFPGRFSGRQFSNSRSEMNVSTLELGDSALYLCASSLTLKETQYFGPGTRLLVL.